One and the same sample provided the 25 T cell receptor beta chains below, sequenced in a study of T cells in Graves' hyperthyroidism and ophthalmopathy. Researchers amplified the TCR beta CDR3 regions from RNA transcripts. The TCR CDR3 first-round RT-PCR relied on the HTBI primer set. TCRdb recomputed calls from the multiplex PCR reads with MiXCR, one row per CDR3 protein. In the table there are 500,000 to 650,000 distinct CDR3 sequences, 17% of which are singletons. The material sequenced was blood. The receptors were gathered from a woman aged 18-35 years with Graves' ophthalmopathy.

This clonotype was seen only a few times. This chain connects TRBV28 to TRBJ2-5; D not certain. The CDR3 length is 13 residues. Germline CDR1 reads MDHEN; CDR2 reads SYDVKM. V lost 6 bases and J lost 5, with 13 bases in between. For the CDR3, the DNA is TGTGCCAGCAGGCCCCAGATCAGGGAGACCCAGTACTTC. Translated: CASRPQIRETQYF.

This clonotype is a singleton in its sample. This chain uses TRBV7-3 with TRBJ1-6, with D possibly matching TRBD1 (6 bases). V lost 5 bases and J 10 bases, leaving 18 bases between the germline ends. The CDR3 contains 15 residues. Looked up from germline, CDR1 is SGHTA and CDR2 is FQGTGA. Here the CDR3 DNA reads TGTGCCAGCAGCCTCATCACAGGGATAGTCTCACCCCTCCACTTT. Residues: CASSLITGIVSPLHF.

The table lists this clonotype with many counts. The chain uses TRBV10-3 and TRBJ1-6, with 9 positions matching TRBD1. After removal of 6 bases from V and 7 bases from J, the junction contained 4 bases not matched to a gene. CDR1 is ENHRY and CDR2 is SYGVKD in the germline V gene. The CDR3 runs to 14 residues. CDR3 in amino acids: CAISRDRANSPLHF. CDR3 nucleotides: TGTGCCATCAGCAGGGACAGGGCCAATTCACCCCTCCACTTT.

The rearrangement joins TRBV20-1 to TRBJ2-7; D remains unclear. Germline V CDR1 and CDR2: DFQATT, SNEGSKA (reference sequence). This CDR3 has 15 residues. The V end lost 8 bases, the J end lost 4 bases, and 24 bases lay between the germline ends. The CDR3 bases are TGCAGTACTTCCGCTCCAGCATATCGGCCTTACGAGCAGTACTTC. It yields the protein CSTSAPAYRPYEQYF.

This clonotype has a count of ten or more. The chain employs TRBV11-2 and TRBJ2-7, with a possible D match to TRBD2 (6 bases). This CDR3 contains 14 residues. Germline assignment: CDR1 SGHAT and CDR2 FQNNGV. V was shortened by 1 base and J by 3 bases, with 10 bases between the two germline ends. DNA of the CDR3: TGTGCCAGCAGCTTAGGCCAGGGACTCTACGAGCAGTACTTC. It specifies CASSLGQGLYEQYF.

This clonotype was seen many times. V and J are TRBV20-1 and TRBJ2-5, with TRBD2 identical over 13 bases. CDR3 length: 16 residues. The germline CDR1 and CDR2 sequences are DFQATT and SNEGSKA (reference sequence). V lost 3 bases to trimming and J lost 2 bases; unmatched junction nucleotides: 6. Here the CDR3 reads CSARTSGRRGQETQYF. Here the CDR3 DNA reads TGCAGTGCTAGGACTAGCGGGAGGAGGGGGCAAGAGACCCAGTACTTC.

V is TRBV27 and J is TRBJ2-3; 12 nucleotides match TRBD2. The CDR3 totals 18 residues. Per the germline V gene, CDR1 is MNHEY and CDR2 is SMNVEV (reference sequence). V shed 6 bases, J shed 5 bases, and the junction held 15 bases outside the gene matches. In nucleotides, the CDR3 is TGTGCCAGCAGCGAACTAGGTCAATGGACTAGCGGGGAAGATACGCAGTATTTT. It specifies CASSELGQWTSGEDTQYF.

This clonotype has at least ten counts. The chain couples TRBV14 to TRBJ2-7; the D is unclear. Looked up from germline, CDR1 is SGHDN and CDR2 is FVKESK. The CDR3 length is 12 residues. V lost 6 bases to trimming and J lost 2 bases, with 8 bases between them. The CDR3 DNA is TGTGCCAGCAGTCAAACCCCCTACGAGCAGTACTTC. This translates into CASSQTPYEQYF.

The gene calls are TRBV15 and TRBJ1-5; 7 positions match TRBD1. CDR1 LNHNV and CDR2 YYDKDF come from the germline V gene (reference sequence). V was pared by 5 bases and J by 7 bases, with 20 bases of the junction left unmatched. CDR3 size: 18 residues. The DNA of the CDR3 is TGTGCCACCAGCGTTAGTCGGGGACAGAGCTTGTATAAGCAGCCCCAGCATTTT. This codes for CATSVSRGQSLYKQPQHF.

There are many counts of this clonotype. This chain joins TRBV2 and TRBJ1-5; TRBD1 matches at 7 bases. J was trimmed by 5 bases and V by 5 bases; bases with no gene match: 6. Germline CDR1 SNHLY, CDR2 FYNNEI. The CDR3 runs 14 residues. The CDR3: CASSPVRGDQPQHF. As DNA, the CDR3 is TGTGCCAGCAGTCCGGTCAGGGGGGATCAGCCCCAGCATTTT.

In this sample, this clonotype turned up many times. The chain links TRBV27 to TRBJ2-1; the D call may be TRBD1 or TRBD2 (8 bases each). The ends were cut back, 7 bases at V and 5 bases at J, with 21 bases in the middle. The CDR3 length is 16 residues. Looked up from germline, CDR1 is MNHEY and CDR2 is SMNVEV (reference sequence). This CDR3 is CASNPISGGQDNEQFF. The CDR3 DNA is TGTGCCAGCAACCCAATAAGCGGGGGACAGGACAATGAGCAGTTCTTC.

This clonotype has ten or more counts. J is TRBJ2-7 and V is TRBV6-2 or TRBV6-3; 8 bases fit TRBD2. CDR3 length: 17 residues. Germline CDR1 and CDR2: MNHEY and SVGEGT. The V gene end was trimmed by 2 bases and the J gene end by 0 bases; junction bases not matched to a gene: 9. The CDR3 nucleotides are TGTGCCAGCAGTTACGATGTAAGACTAGCGAGCTCCTACGAGCAGTACTTC. It encodes CASSYDVRLASSYEQYF.

This clonotype has a handful of counts. V usage is TRBV7-2 and J usage is TRBJ2-3, with D maybe TRBD2 (5 bases). Trimming stripped 1 base from V and 1 base from J, with 12 bases between. CDR3 size: 16 residues. CDR1 is SGHTA and CDR2 is FQGNSA in the germline V gene. In DNA, the CDR3 is TGTGCCAGCAGCTTAGTGGCCGGGCGGGGCACAGATACGCAGTATTTT. Encoded protein: CASSLVAGRGTDTQYF.

The V and J genes are TRBV7-6 and TRBJ1-3; D is uncertain. This CDR3 is 13 amino acids long. Per germline, CDR1 SGHVS and CDR2 FNYEAQ. With 4 bases removed from V and 8 bases from J, the gap between germline ends came to 12 bases. The CDR3 region is CASSSDIGDTIYF. The CDR3, as DNA: TGTGCCAGCAGCTCCGACATCGGGGACACCATATATTTT.

There are many counts of this clonotype. The V gene is TRBV6-5, the J gene TRBJ1-1; weak D call: TRBD1 (5 bases). This CDR3 has 16 residues. The V end was cut by 0 bases, the J end by 5 bases, with 16 bases between. CDR1 is MNHEY, CDR2 SVGAGI, per germline. CDR3 in amino acids: CASSYSGRGGGTEAFF. CDR3 DNA sequence: TGTGCCAGCAGTTACTCTGGGCGGGGCGGCGGGACTGAAGCTTTCTTT.

This clonotype was counted at least ten times. The chain employs TRBV30 and TRBJ2-1; 11 bases align to TRBD2. Trimming cost V 5 bases and J 6 bases; bases outside gene matches: 3. Germline-derived CDR1 and CDR2 are GTSNPN and SVGIG (reference sequence). CDR3 length equals 13 residues. The CDR3 reads CAWGLAGGNEQFF. DNA for the CDR3: TGTGCCTGGGGTCTAGCGGGGGGCAATGAGCAGTTCTTC.

Ten or more counts support this clonotype. The rearrangement links TRBV5-5 to TRBJ1-5; D is possibly TRBD1 (5 bases). The germline CDR1 and CDR2 sequences are SGHKS and YYEKEE (reference sequence). The CDR3 is 15 residues long. V lost 6 bases, J lost 5 bases, and 18 bases lay in between. The chain's CDR3 is CASTPGRERHQPQHF. The CDR3 DNA reads as TGTGCCAGCACCCCGGGCAGGGAACGACATCAGCCCCAGCATTTT. Full variable domain (missing parts from reference TRBV5-5 and TRBJ1-5): DAGVTQSPTHLIKTRGQQVTLRCSPISGHKSVSWYQQVLGQGPQFIFQYYEKEERGRGNFPDRFSARQFPNYSSELNVNALLLGDSALYLCASTPGRERHQPQHFGDGTRLSIL.

This clonotype came up many times. This sequence joins TRBV7-2 and TRBJ1-2; D is undetermined. Germline values: CDR1 SGHTA, CDR2 FQGNSA. This CDR3 is 13 amino acids long. Trimming took 2 bases from V and 8 from J, leaving 12 bases between them. The CDR3 reads CASSLLEAEGYTF. The CDR3 region has the DNA TGTGCCAGCAGCTTACTCGAGGCGGAGGGCTACACCTTC.

This clonotype appeared many times. J is TRBJ1-5 and V is TRBV7-2; possibly TRBD1 for D (5 bases). V was cut by 1 base and J by 6 bases, with 16 bases left in between. Germline CDR1 reads SGHTA; CDR2 reads FQGNSA. This CDR3 contains 16 residues. CDR3 amino acids: CASSLGSGLEAQPQHF. CDR3 sequence (DNA): TGTGCCAGCAGCTTAGGCTCAGGGTTGGAGGCTCAGCCCCAGCATTTT.

This chain uses TRBV29-1 with TRBJ2-5, with D unresolved. V dropped 5 bases and J dropped 3 bases, with 16 bases sitting between them. The CDR3 is 14 residues long. Germline assignment: CDR1 SQVTM and CDR2 ANQGSEA. CDR3 residues: CSVKGRAGKETQYF. CDR3 nucleotide sequence: TGCAGCGTTAAGGGTAGGGCTGGAAAAGAGACCCAGTACTTC.

The gene calls are TRBV6-2 or TRBV6-3 and TRBJ2-1, with 8 bases matching TRBD2. There are 17 residues in the CDR3. Germline CDR1 is MNHEY and CDR2 is SVGEGT. V shed 5 bases and J 0 bases; nucleotides not matched to a gene: 9. The CDR3 protein is CASSHSGTFSSYNEQFF. The CDR3 DNA follows: TGTGCCAGCAGTCATAGCGGGACCTTTAGCTCCTACAATGAGCAGTTCTTC.

A few counts support this clonotype. The chain has TRBV7-9 and TRBJ2-7; D not resolved. CDR1 and CDR2 (germline): SEHNR, FQNEAQ (reference sequence). This CDR3 spans 12 amino acids. With 5 bases removed from V and 6 bases from J, the gap between germline ends came to 11 bases. In DNA form, the CDR3 reads TGTGCCAGCAGCCCCGAGCGCATCGAGCAGTACTTC. This encodes CASSPERIEQYF.

The chain combines TRBV3-1 with TRBJ1-5; 9 bases line up with TRBD1. Germline V gene lookup returns CDR1 LGHDT and CDR2 YNNKEL (reference sequence). This CDR3 has 19 amino acids. V dropped 4 bases and J dropped 4; count of bases not matched to a gene: 17. Here the CDR3 reads CASSPDRDRAFTFNQPQHF. The CDR3, as DNA: TGTGCCAGCAGCCCAGACCGGGACAGGGCTTTTACTTTTAATCAGCCCCAGCATTTT.

This clonotype was found many times. This rearrangement joins TRBV28 to TRBJ2-3; TRBD2 agrees at 7 bases. Germline CDR1 reads MDHEN; CDR2 reads SYDVKM. The CDR3 consists of 14 residues. The ends lost 5 bases at V and 1 base at J; junction bases unmatched: 3. The chain's CDR3 is CASSSGIRTDTQYF. The CDR3 nucleotides are TGTGCCAGCAGTAGCGGGATTCGCACAGATACGCAGTATTTT.

As for this clonotype: A much larger clone lies one base from this, so it may be a read error. V usage is TRBV6-4 and J usage is TRBJ2-5; maybe TRBD2 (5 bases). CDR3 size: 13 residues. The germline CDR1 and CDR2 sequences are MRHNA and SNTAGT. CDR3 nucleotide sequence: TGTGCCAGCGGTGACGGGGAGAGGGAGACCCAGTACTTC. Its translation: CASGDGERETQYF.